This is a list of T cell receptor beta chains from one sample in a study of molecular identifiers for immune sequencing clone quantification. TCRdb reprocessed the PCR reads with MiXCR, giving one entry per CDR3 protein. The sample carries about half a million distinct CDR3 sequences, about 22% recorded once. Sequencing input: naive CD8+ T cells from blood, with Jurkat cell RNA spiked in. These receptors all stem from a human donor in good health. Some libraries in this study had Jurkat cell RNA spiked in. CDR3s include the opening cysteine and the closing phenylalanine or tryptophan. The D gene is left open where the match is weak. Some rows have no size entry. The others give once, few or many, or a class for an expanded clone.

TRBJ2-3,TRBV12-3/TRBV12-4,-,many,CASSFGSTDTQYF,TGTGCCAGCAGTTTTGGTAGCACAGATACGCAGTATTTT
TRBJ2-3,TRBV27,-,many,CASSLRLGVPDTQYF,TGTGCCAGCAGTTTAAGACTCGGGGTTCCAGATACGCAGTATTTT
TRBJ2-1,TRBV27,TRBD2,-,CASSLGLGYEQFF,TGTGCCAGCAGTTTGGGACTAGGTTATGAGCAGTTCTTC
TRBJ2-1,TRBV6-6,-,few,CASLTKGFNEQFF,TGTGCCAGCCTTACGAAGGGGTTTAATGAGCAGTTCTTC
TRBJ2-7,TRBV27,-,-,CASSLQGTGNEQYF,TGTGCCAGCAGTTTACAGGGGACGGGGAACGAGCAGTACTTC
TRBJ2-3,TRBV6-2/TRBV6-3,TRBD1,many,CASSYPTGESTDTQYF,TGTGCCAGCAGTTACCCCACAGGGGAAAGCACAGATACGCAGTATTTT
TRBJ1-4,TRBV3-1,-,-,CASSPEQGRQKLFF,TGTGCCAGCAGCCCTGAACAGGGTAGGCAAAAACTGTTTTTT
TRBJ2-7,TRBV6-2/TRBV6-3,-,many,CASALTVYYEQYF,TGTGCCAGCGCCCTGACAGTTTACTACGAGCAGTACTTC
TRBJ1-1,TRBV4-3,-,many,CASSQDWHRNTEAFF,TGCGCCAGCAGCCAAGATTGGCACAGGAACACTGAAGCTTTCTTT
TRBJ1-1,TRBV4-3,-,many,CASSQAGGVNTEAFF,TGCGCCAGCAGCCAGGCTGGGGGGGTGAACACTGAAGCTTTCTTT
TRBJ2-3,TRBV6-5,-,few,CASSYDGVTDTQYF,TGTGCCAGCAGTTACGACGGGGTCACAGATACGCAGTATTTT
TRBJ2-1,TRBV20-1,TRBD2,-,CSATGRARNEQFF,TGCAGTGCAACCGGGAGGGCCAGAAATGAGCAGTTCTTC
TRBJ2-1,TRBV4-3,TRBD2,few,CASSQASGRANEQFF,TGCGCCAGCAGCCAGGCTAGCGGGAGGGCCAATGAGCAGTTCTTC
TRBJ1-5,TRBV12-3/TRBV12-4,-,-,CASSRAGSWDQPQHF,TGTGCCAGCAGTCGCGCAGGGAGCTGGGATCAGCCCCAGCATTTT
TRBJ2-7,TRBV7-9,-,few,CASSSGGRGSYEQYF,TGTGCCAGCAGCTCTGGGGGGCGTGGGTCCTACGAGCAGTACTTC
TRBJ2-1,TRBV29-1,-,-,CSVAGLSSYNEQFF,TGCAGCGTCGCGGGGTTGAGCTCCTACAATGAGCAGTTCTTC
TRBJ1-5,TRBV25-1,TRBD1,many,CASSEHRGGQPQHF,TGTGCCAGCAGTGAACACAGGGGGGGTCAGCCCCAGCATTTT
TRBJ1-1,TRBV4-3,-,-,CASSQEVVQHEAFF,TGCGCCAGCAGCCAAGAAGTTGTGCAGCATGAAGCTTTCTTT
TRBJ1-3,TRBV14,-,many,CASSQETRTGNTIYF,TGTGCCAGCAGCCAAGAGACCCGGACGGGAAACACCATATATTTT
TRBJ1-2,TRBV27,-,many,CASSLGPNYGYTF,TGTGCCAGCAGTTTAGGGCCGAACTATGGCTACACCTTC
TRBJ1-1,TRBV5-6,TRBD1,-,CASSLEDRGMNTEAFF,TGTGCCAGCAGCTTGGAGGACAGGGGAATGAACACTGAAGCTTTCTTT
TRBJ2-1,TRBV11-2,-,many,CASSLAGISYNEQFF,TGTGCCAGCAGCTTAGCGGGGATCTCCTACAATGAGCAGTTCTTC
TRBJ2-4,TRBV5-6,-,many,CASSIAGSKNIQYF,TGTGCCAGCAGCATCGCGGGGTCCAAAAACATTCAGTACTTC
TRBJ2-1,TRBV25-1,-,many,CASSEQRGSTPYNEQFF,TGTGCCAGCAGTGAACAAAGGGGGTCAACCCCCTACAATGAGCAGTTCTTC
TRBJ2-3,TRBV20-1,-,many,CSAPVDTQYF,TGCAGTGCCCCAGTCGATACGCAGTATTTT
TRBJ2-5,TRBV24-1,TRBD1,-,CATSAGQGGQETQYF,TGTGCCACCAGTGCGGGACAGGGGGGACAAGAGACCCAGTACTTC
TRBJ2-1,TRBV4-1,-,many,CASSQDHSSYNEQFF,TGCGCCAGCAGCCAAGATCACAGCTCCTACAATGAGCAGTTCTTC
TRBJ1-4,TRBV28,-,few,CASSLMDSNNEKLFF,TGTGCCAGCAGCCTAATGGACTCGAATAATGAAAAACTGTTTTTT
TRBJ1-4,TRBV15,-,few,CATSMGRDLFEKLFF,TGTGCCACCAGCATGGGAAGGGACCTTTTTGAAAAACTGTTTTTT
TRBJ2-1,TRBV13,-,many,CASSLDRYNEQFF,TGTGCCAGCAGCTTAGATAGATACAATGAGCAGTTCTTC
TRBJ1-1,TRBV5-3,-,-,CAGSLANTEAFF,TGTGCCGGCAGCTTGGCCAACACTGAAGCATTCTTT
TRBJ2-7,TRBV20-1,TRBD2,-,CSASPEGGFLTYEQYF,TGCAGTGCTAGCCCGGAGGGAGGGTTCCTTACCTACGAGCAGTACTTC
TRBJ2-5,TRBV7-9,TRBD1,many,CASSLVTGQAPSQETQYF,TGTGCCAGCAGCTTAGTGACGGGACAGGCCCCAAGCCAAGAGACCCAGTACTTC
TRBJ2-7,TRBV18,-,many,CASSPSGPTTAYEQYF,TGTGCCAGCTCGCCCTCAGGGCCGACAACTGCCTACGAGCAGTACTTC
TRBJ2-7,TRBV6-2/TRBV6-3,-,-,CASSRTQVSYEQYF,TGTGCCAGCAGCAGGACTCAAGTCTCCTACGAGCAGTACTTC
TRBJ2-7,TRBV28,TRBD2,many,CASSFRLAGGPGYF,TGTGCCAGCAGTTTCAGGCTAGCGGGAGGCCCCGGGTACTTC
TRBJ2-7,TRBV7-9,-,-,CASTVDNGASYEQYF,TGTGCCAGCACCGTAGACAACGGGGCCTCCTACGAGCAGTACTTC
TRBJ1-2,TRBV7-9,-,many,CASSSRQVDGYTF,TGTGCCAGCAGCTCACGACAGGTTGATGGCTACACCTTC
TRBJ1-4,TRBV19,TRBD1,-,CASSTMTGEKLFF,TGTGCCAGTAGTACCATGACAGGGGAAAAACTGTTTTTT
TRBJ1-5,TRBV6-1,-,many,CASSEVYSLYEPQHF,TGTGCCAGCAGTGAAGTTTACAGCCTTTACGAGCCCCAGCATTTT
TRBJ2-7,TRBV3-1,-,few,CASSQEVPGAFNYEQYF,TGTGCCAGCAGCCAAGAGGTCCCGGGAGCCTTCAACTACGAGCAGTACTTC
TRBJ2-5,TRBV10-1,-,-,CASSESLGGQETQYF,TGCGCCAGCAGTGAGTCGTTAGGGGGACAAGAGACCCAGTACTTC
TRBJ2-7,TRBV27,-,once,CASSLSIRRDEQCF,TGTGCCAGCAGTTTATCGATCCGGCGGGACGAGCAGTGCTTC
TRBJ1-2,TRBV28,-,-,CASSFLTPDSRANYGYTF,TGTGCCAGCAGTTTCCTGACGCCTGACAGCAGAGCTAACTATGGCTACACCTTC
TRBJ2-3,TRBV14,-,many,CASSQFGIPDTQYF,TGTGCCAGCAGCCAATTCGGTATCCCAGATACGCAGTATTTT
TRBJ1-1,TRBV28,TRBD1,many,CASSLRTGVLNTEAFF,TGTGCCAGCAGCTTGCGGACAGGAGTTCTGAACACTGAAGCTTTCTTT
TRBJ1-1,TRBV4-1,-,-,CASSQHGIANTEAFF,TGCGCCAGCAGCCAACATGGGATAGCAAACACTGAAGCTTTCTTT
TRBJ1-1,TRBV19,-,once,CASSIAGTNTEAFF,TGTGCCAGTAGTATAGCAGGGACGAACACTGAAGCTTTCTTT
TRBJ1-2,TRBV14,TRBD1,many,CASSLSDRGSYGYTF,TGTGCCAGCAGCCTATCGGACAGGGGATCCTATGGCTACACCTTC
TRBJ2-3,TRBV4-3,-,many,CASSQDVQGTVDTQYF,TGCGCCAGCAGCCAAGATGTACAGGGAACGGTAGATACGCAGTATTTT
TRBJ2-1,TRBV24-1,-,many,CATSEALGDEQFF,TGTGCCACCAGTGAGGCGTTGGGGGATGAGCAGTTCTTC
TRBJ1-2,TRBV28,TRBD1,-,CASVETGTVLFGYTF,TGTGCCAGCGTTGAGACCGGGACAGTCCTCTTTGGCTACACCTTC
TRBJ2-3,TRBV20-1,TRBD2,many,CSASNGRASLDTQYF,TGCAGTGCTAGCAACGGGAGGGCGTCGTTGGATACGCAGTATTTT
TRBJ1-2,TRBV7-9,-,many,CASSPPADYGYTF,TGTGCCAGCAGCCCCCCCGCAGACTATGGCTACACCTTC
TRBJ2-1,TRBV2,TRBD1,many,CASSAGGSYNEQFF,TGTGCCAGCAGCGCAGGGGGCTCCTACAATGAGCAGTTCTTC